The entry that follows covers one T cell receptor (beta chain) sequence. Trimming pared 0 bases from V and 5 bases from J, leaving 11 bases between. This CDR3 is 14 amino acids long. The germline CDR1 and CDR2 sequences are SGHNT and YYREEE (reference sequence). This entry belongs to a study of long-term antiretroviral therapy in people with HIV. Assay version v3.0 of immunoSEQ was used, and it was run at survey level. Profiled with immunoSEQ multiplex PCR; TCRdb holds only in-frame clones, not every one. Here the sample spans some 11,000 clones, around three quarters being singletons. Source: unsorted PBMCs, taken at the start of antiretroviral therapy, before treatment. The TCR sequence derives from a man younger than 45 with HIV. The chain couples TRBV5-4 to TRBJ1-2; D is undetermined. CDR3 nucleotides: TGTGCCAGCAGCTTGGATCCGCTCGGGTATGGCTACACCTTC. It translates to CASSLDPLGYGYTF.